A single sample is the source of the 6 T cell receptor beta chains below, sequenced in a study of CD8+CD57+ T cells in acquired aplastic anemia. For sequencing, patients were chosen who had shown expansion of CD8+CD57+ cells by flow cytometry. Genomic DNA, the template, was used for profiling of the TCR beta VDJ and CDR3. TCRdb independently ran MiXCR on the reads; one entry per CDR3 protein. The sample consists of 200,000 to 300,000 distinct CDR3 sequences, around half of them appearing once. Sequencing used sorted CD4+, CD8+, or CD8+CD57+ T cells (not recorded which) from PBMCs. These receptors all come from a human donor with aplastic anemia.

In its sample, this clonotype was seen many times. The chain combines TRBV7-9 with TRBJ2-3, with TRBD2 identical over 15 bases. Trimming took 5 bases from V and 1 from J; bases not matched to a gene: 13. The length of the CDR3 is 20 residues. CDR1 and CDR2 (germline): SEHNR, FQNEAQ (reference sequence). CDR3: CASSPPTGTSGRLGTDTQYF. CDR3 sequence (DNA): TGTGCCAGCAGCCCACCAACTGGGACTAGCGGGAGGTTGGGCACAGATACGCAGTATTTT.

This clonotype appeared many times. The J gene is TRBJ2-1, the V gene TRBV7-3, with 10 bases lining up with TRBD1. The length of the CDR3 is 15 residues. Germline CDR1 and CDR2: SGHTA and FQGTGA. V lost 5 bases and J lost 8; bases outside the gene matches: 9. CDR3 region: CASSDLGGTGDEQFF. The CDR3 nucleotides read TGTGCCAGCAGCGATCTCGGAGGGACAGGGGATGAGCAGTTCTTC.

This clonotype was counted ten times or more. V is TRBV6-4 and J is TRBJ2-2; D tentatively fits TRBD1 or TRBD2 (6 bases each). Germline V gives CDR1 MRHNA, CDR2 SNTAGT. V lost 2 bases and J lost 3, with 10 bases in between. The CDR3 length is 15 residues. DNA for the CDR3: TGTGCCAGCAGTGACGGGGGGCAGGACACCGGGGAGCTGTTTTTT. It translates to CASSDGGQDTGELFF.

This clonotype has a count of ten or more. The rearrangement uses TRBV20-1 and TRBJ2-7; TRBD1 agrees at 7 bases. Unmatched junction bases numbered 4, after V lost 2 bases and J lost 3 bases. The CDR3 runs 13 residues. Germline V gene data show CDR1 as DFQATT and CDR2 as SNEGSKA (reference sequence). This CDR3 is CSARTGQSYEQYF. The CDR3 nucleotides are TGCAGTGCTAGAACGGGACAGAGCTACGAGCAGTACTTC.

This clonotype was seen only a few times. The chain carries TRBV10-3 and TRBJ2-7; 7 nucleotides align to TRBD1. The CDR3 consists of 16 residues. Per the germline V gene, CDR1 is ENHRY and CDR2 is SYGVKD. After removal of 3 bases from V and 2 bases from J, the junction contained 10 bases not matched to a gene. The DNA of the CDR3 is TGTGCCATCAGTGATCCGACAGGGAGCAGACCCTACGAGCAGTACTTC. Encoded protein: CAISDPTGSRPYEQYF.

J is TRBJ2-7 and V is TRBV20-1, with D perhaps assigned TRBD1 or TRBD2 (5 bases each). Germline-derived CDR1 and CDR2 are DFQATT and SNEGSKA (reference sequence). V was trimmed by 6 bases and J by 6 bases, leaving 18 bases between them. The CDR3 spans 13 residues. In DNA, the CDR3 is TGCAGTGCCCGGGGACGTCCCCGCCGCGAGCAGTACTTC. The encoded protein is CSARGRPRREQYF.